These 28 T cell receptor beta chains came from one sample sequenced in a study of blood T cell repertoires in COVID-19. Some clones are missing from TCRdb's copy, which holds only in-frame ones; the method was immunoSEQ multiplex PCR. This table holds 200,000 to 300,000 clones, 70% to 85% found once. Material: peripheral blood. Receptors were obtained from a man aged 40-49 years who had recovered from COVID-19.

This clone was seen a few times. V is TRBV7-9 and J is TRBJ2-2; TRBD1 aligns across 8 bases. In germline, CDR1 is SEHNR, CDR2 FQNEAQ (reference sequence). The CDR3 runs 15 residues. J lost 4 bases, V lost 5 bases, and 6 bases had no gene match. CDR3 nucleotides: TGTGCCAGCAGCGAAGACAGGGGAGGCACCGGGGAGCTGTTTTTT. Translation gives CASSEDRGGTGELFF.

The J gene is TRBJ2-5, the V gene TRBV10-3; the match to TRBD2 covers 10 bases. Looked up from germline, CDR1 is ENHRY and CDR2 is SYGVKD. V trimming: 4 bases; J trimming: 5 bases; junction bases outside the gene matches: 10. CDR3 length: 16 amino acids. The CDR3 sequence is CAISAASGRGWETQYF. The CDR3 region has the DNA TGTGCCATCAGTGCAGCTAGCGGGAGAGGTTGGGAGACCCAGTACTTC.

J is TRBJ2-7 and V is TRBV3-1 (or the pseudogene TRBV3-2), with D uncertain. Germline V CDR1 and CDR2: LGHDT, YNNKEL (reference sequence). This CDR3 is built from 13 residues. V gave up 6 bases and J gave up 6 bases, with 15 bases separating them. Written as DNA, the CDR3 is TGTGCCAGCAGTCTTTTTAGTTTCCGCGAGCAGTACTTC. This encodes CASSLFSFREQYF.

The chain carries TRBV9 and TRBJ2-5; possible D gene TRBD1, 7 bases. CDR3 size: 15 residues. The germline V and J ends were trimmed by 0 bases and 4 bases, with 13 bases remaining between them. Germline CDR1 is SGDLS and CDR2 is YYNGEE. The CDR3 is CASSVAGGGGETQYF. CDR3 nucleotides: TGTGCCAGCAGCGTAGCAGGAGGGGGCGGAGAGACCCAGTACTTC.

CDR3 sequence (DNA): TGTGCCAGCAGCTTACTGGGCGTCTTCTATGGCTACACCTTC. As protein: CASSLLGVFYGYTF. This chain joins TRBV7-9 and TRBJ1-2, with D unresolved. The CDR3 is made up of 14 amino acids. The germline V and J ends were trimmed by 2 bases and 4 bases, with 11 bases remaining between them. Per germline, CDR1 SEHNR and CDR2 FQNEAQ (reference sequence).

The CDR3 region is CAISESGPLAGGPGNEQFF. CDR3 DNA: TGTGCCATCAGTGAGTCGGGACCACTAGCGGGAGGGCCTGGCAATGAGCAGTTCTTC. V gene TRBV10-3 combines with J gene TRBJ2-1; TRBD2 matches 13 bases. The V and J ends lost 0 bases and 6 bases, in that order; junction bases with no gene match: 11. The CDR3 contains 19 residues. Germline CDR1 ENHRY, CDR2 SYGVKD.

The V gene is TRBV27, the J gene TRBJ2-3; 12 bases align to TRBD1. This CDR3 is 14 amino acids long. The junction had 3 bases not matched to a gene; V was cut back by 6 bases and J by 5 bases. Germline V gives CDR1 MNHEY, CDR2 SMNVEV (reference sequence). CDR3 nucleotide sequence: TGTGCCAGCAGCCGGGACAGGGGGCAAGATACGCAGTATTTT. Protein: CASSRDRGQDTQYF.

This chain connects TRBV4-1 to TRBJ1-1, with TRBD1 matching over 10 bases. Germline V CDR1 and CDR2: MGHRA, YSYEKL. Trimming took 4 bases from V and 1 from J; bases not matched to a gene: 3. The CDR3 extends over 15 amino acids. CDR3 in amino acids: CASSPRQGANTEAFF. CDR3 DNA sequence: TGCGCCAGCAGCCCCAGACAGGGGGCGAACACTGAAGCTTTCTTT.

The gene calls are TRBV19 and TRBJ1-6; D unresolved. The CDR3 runs to 16 residues. The germline CDR1 and CDR2 sequences are LNHDA and SQIVND (reference sequence). V lost 8 bases, J lost 0 bases, and 14 bases lay in between. CDR3 residues: CASAERVSSYNSPLHF. As DNA, the CDR3 is TGTGCCAGTGCCGAGAGGGTGAGCTCCTATAATTCACCCCTCCACTTT. The full variable domain, its missing parts supplied by reference TRBV19 and TRBJ1-6, is DGGITQSPKYLFRKEGQNVTLSCEQNLNHDAMYWYRQDPGQGLRLIYYSQIVNDFQKGDIAEGYSVSREKKESFPLTVTSAQKNPTAFYLCASAERVSSYNSPLHFGNGTRLTVT.

V gene TRBV7-9 combines with J gene TRBJ2-3; TRBD2 might be the D (6 bases). The germline gives CDR1 SEHNR, CDR2 FQNEAQ (reference sequence). The ends were cut back, 1 base at V and 3 bases at J, with 17 bases in the middle. CDR3 length equals 17 residues. The CDR3 reads CASSLGSSDGWTDTQYF. CDR3 in DNA: TGTGCCAGCAGCTTAGGATCTAGCGATGGTTGGACAGATACGCAGTATTTT.

The genes are TRBV5-1 and TRBJ1-3, with D tentatively TRBD1 (6 bases). V lost 2 bases to trimming and J lost 1 base, with 13 bases between them. CDR1 is SGHRS and CDR2 is YFSETQ in the germline V gene. The CDR3 totals 16 residues. The CDR3 bases are TGCGCCAGCAGCTTCTCTGAAGGGGGATCTGGAAACACCATATATTTT. Its translation: CASSFSEGGSGNTIYF.

This clone turned up a few times. This chain links TRBV7-9 with TRBJ1-1, with TRBD1 as a possible D gene (6 bases). CDR1 and CDR2 from the germline V gene are SEHNR and FQNEAQ (reference sequence). The CDR3 totals 16 residues. The V end was cut by 1 base, the J end by 1 base, with 13 bases between. In DNA form, the CDR3 reads TGTGCCAGCAGCTTAGTTTTTGACAGGAAGAACACTGAAGCTTTCTTT. It translates to CASSLVFDRKNTEAFF.

The table lists this clone with a count of one. The chain uses TRBV7-9 and TRBJ1-2; unclear D gene. This CDR3 contains 11 residues. The germline V and J ends were trimmed by 1 base and 6 bases, with 3 bases remaining between them. Germline-derived CDR1 and CDR2 are SEHNR and FQNEAQ (reference sequence). CDR3 in amino acids: CASSLGNGYTF. CDR3 in DNA: TGTGCCAGCAGCTTAGGTAATGGCTACACCTTC.

The chain couples TRBV5-4 to TRBJ2-7; 15 bases agree with TRBD2. Germline V CDR1 and CDR2: SGHNT, YYREEE (reference sequence). Trimming at V came to 2 bases and at J to 2 bases, leaving 2 bases not matched to a gene. This CDR3 has 16 residues. CDR3 sequence: CASSFGLAGGPYEQYF. CDR3 DNA: TGTGCCAGCAGCTTCGGACTAGCGGGGGGGCCCTACGAGCAGTACTTC.

V usage is TRBV7-9 and J usage is TRBJ2-3; 12 bases are a match to TRBD2. The CDR3 is made up of 15 amino acids. V shed 3 bases and J 6 bases; nucleotides not matched to a gene: 4. The germline CDR1 and CDR2 sequences are SEHNR and FQNEAQ (reference sequence). CDR3 bases: TGTGCCAGCAGCTTTACTAGCGGGGGGACTGATACGCAGTATTTT. It yields the protein CASSFTSGGTDTQYF.

The V call is TRBV5-1, the J call TRBJ1-1; D is undetermined. Trimming cost V 6 bases and J 1 base, with 16 bases left between them. The CDR3 is made up of 15 amino acids. Germline V lookup: CDR1 SGHRS, CDR2 YFSETQ. The CDR3 spells CASNINPGSNTEAFF. The CDR3, as DNA: TGCGCCAGCAACATAAACCCAGGATCGAACACTGAAGCTTTCTTT.

This chain connects TRBV4-1 to TRBJ2-5; 7 nucleotides match TRBD2. V lost 3 bases to trimming and J lost 3 bases; unmatched junction nucleotides: 7. CDR1 is MGHRA, CDR2 YSYEKL, per germline. The CDR3 extends over 15 amino acids. This CDR3 reads CASSHPGLAEETQYF. The CDR3, as DNA: TGCGCCAGCAGCCACCCTGGGCTAGCGGAAGAGACCCAGTACTTC.

The rearrangement joins TRBV9 to TRBJ1-5, with D tentatively TRBD1 (5 bases). Germline V lookup: CDR1 SGDLS, CDR2 YYNGEE. Trimming took off 6 bases at V and 0 bases at J, with 22 bases between the two ends. This CDR3 has 18 amino acids. CDR3 sequence (DNA): TGTGCCAGCATGTCATCCCCGCCGGGGGGGTATAGCAATCAGCCCCAGCATTTT. Its protein product is CASMSSPPGGYSNQPQHF.

V and J are TRBV5-5 and TRBJ1-4; no firm D call. CDR3 length: 14 residues. Trimming removed 2 bases from V and 3 bases from J, with 8 bases in between. Germline lookup yields CDR1 SGHKS and CDR2 YYEKEE (reference sequence). The CDR3 spells CASSFGSANEKLFF. The CDR3 DNA is TGTGCCAGCAGCTTCGGTTCGGCTAATGAAAAACTGTTTTTT.

A few counts support this clone. The rearrangement links TRBV2 to TRBJ1-2, with 8 bases fitting TRBD1. This CDR3 contains 13 residues. V shed 8 bases and J 5 bases; nucleotides not matched to a gene: 7. The germline CDR1 and CDR2 sequences are SNHLY and FYNNEI. The CDR3 DNA follows: TGTGCCAGCGCAGAGGACAGGGATTATGGCTACACCTTC. Its protein is CASAEDRDYGYTF.

This chain links TRBV29-1 with TRBJ2-4, with D perhaps matching TRBD1 (6 bases). Germline values: CDR1 SQVTM, CDR2 ANQGSEA. V was cut by 1 base and J by 8 bases, with 9 bases left in between. This CDR3 has 12 amino acids. CDR3 in amino acids: CSVEGEGDIQYF. In DNA form, the CDR3 reads TGCAGCGTTGAAGGCGAGGGGGACATTCAGTACTTC. The full variable domain, with the rest looked up from reference TRBV29-1 and TRBJ2-4, is SAVISQKPSRDICQRGTSLTIQCQVDSQVTMMFWYRQQPGQSLTLIATANQGSEATYESGFVIDKFPISRPNLTFSTLTVSNMSPEDSSIYLCSVEGEGDIQYFGAGTRLSVL.

Of note for this clone: Other DNA sequences from this sample encode an identical CDR3 as well. The chain employs TRBV7-2 and TRBJ2-1; TRBD2 matches at 11 bases. CDR3 size: 15 residues. The ends lost 1 base at V and 5 bases at J; junction bases unmatched: 1. Germline CDR1 reads SGHTA; CDR2 reads FQGNSA. CDR3 loop: CASSLGLAGNNEQFF. The CDR3 coding sequence is TGTGCCAGCAGCTTAGGACTAGCGGGGAACAATGAGCAGTTCTTC. The full variable domain, with the rest looked up from reference TRBV7-2 and TRBJ2-1, is GAGVSQSPSNKVTEKGKDVELRCDPISGHTALYWYRQSLGQGLEFLIYFQGNSAPDKSGLPSDRFSAERTGGSVSTLTIQRTQQEDSAVYLCASSLGLAGNNEQFFGPGTRLTVL.

The chain carries TRBV7-2 and TRBJ2-7; D gene unclear. V lost 5 bases and J 3 bases, leaving 14 bases between the germline ends. Germline V gene sequence: CDR1 SGHTA, CDR2 FQGNSA. This CDR3 comprises 14 residues. The CDR3 DNA is TGTGCCAGCAGCCCCTCAGCACAGAGCTACGAGCAGTACTTC. This encodes CASSPSAQSYEQYF.

V is TRBV2 and J is TRBJ1-2; D is possibly TRBD1 (5 bases). The CDR3 covers 15 residues. Germline lookup yields CDR1 SNHLY and CDR2 FYNNEI. The V end lost 3 bases, the J end lost 5 bases, and 16 bases lay between the germline ends. The CDR3 is CASSDGTTEGYGYTF. CDR3 bases: TGTGCCAGCAGTGATGGGACGACGGAGGGTTATGGCTACACCTTC.

This clone was detected only a few times. The chain combines TRBV6-1 with TRBJ2-7; 12 nucleotides agree with TRBD1. V lost 3 bases, J lost 3 bases, and 3 bases stayed unmatched. Germline V lookup: CDR1 MNHNS, CDR2 SASEGT. This CDR3 is built from 15 residues. The CDR3 sequence: CASSEGQGALYEQYF. CDR3 nucleotide sequence: TGTGCCAGCAGTGAGGGACAGGGGGCCCTCTACGAGCAGTACTTC.

The chain carries TRBV28 and TRBJ2-7; TRBD1 matches 10 bases. The V gene end was trimmed by 6 bases and the J gene end by 3 bases; junction bases not matched to a gene: 11. Germline V CDR1 and CDR2: MDHEN, SYDVKM. This CDR3 has 16 amino acids. The CDR3 sequence: CASSSDRGQRFYEQYF. In DNA form, the CDR3 reads TGTGCCAGCAGCTCCGACAGGGGGCAGAGATTCTACGAGCAGTACTTC.

The chain couples TRBV29-1 to TRBJ1-1, with no clear D. Germline assignment: CDR1 SQVTM and CDR2 ANQGSEA. The CDR3 is 12 residues long. V lost 7 bases to trimming and J lost 1 base, with 10 bases between them. This chain's CDR3 is CSASRGNTEAFF. The CDR3 DNA reads as TGCAGCGCCTCAAGAGGGAACACTGAAGCTTTCTTT.

The rearrangement uses TRBV5-4 and TRBJ2-2, with TRBD2 matching over 13 bases. CDR3 length equals 17 residues. The ends lost 3 bases at V and 5 bases at J; junction bases unmatched: 7. Germline values: CDR1 SGHNT, CDR2 YYREEE (reference sequence). The chain's CDR3 is CASSSPTSGRSTGELFF. In DNA, the CDR3 is TGTGCCAGCAGCTCCCCGACTAGCGGGAGGTCTACCGGGGAGCTGTTTTTT.